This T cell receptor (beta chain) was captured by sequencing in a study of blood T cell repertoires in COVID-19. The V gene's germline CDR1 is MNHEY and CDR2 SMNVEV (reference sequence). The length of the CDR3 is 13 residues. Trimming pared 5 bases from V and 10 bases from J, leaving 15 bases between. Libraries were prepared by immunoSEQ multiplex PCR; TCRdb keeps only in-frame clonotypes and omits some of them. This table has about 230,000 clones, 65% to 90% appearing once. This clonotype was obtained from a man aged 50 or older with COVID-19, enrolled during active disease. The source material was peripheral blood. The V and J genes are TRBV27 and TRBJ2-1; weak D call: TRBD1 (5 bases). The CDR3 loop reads CASSRAPGSEQFF. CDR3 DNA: TGTGCCAGCAGTCGGGCCCCAGGGTCGGAGCAGTTCTTC.